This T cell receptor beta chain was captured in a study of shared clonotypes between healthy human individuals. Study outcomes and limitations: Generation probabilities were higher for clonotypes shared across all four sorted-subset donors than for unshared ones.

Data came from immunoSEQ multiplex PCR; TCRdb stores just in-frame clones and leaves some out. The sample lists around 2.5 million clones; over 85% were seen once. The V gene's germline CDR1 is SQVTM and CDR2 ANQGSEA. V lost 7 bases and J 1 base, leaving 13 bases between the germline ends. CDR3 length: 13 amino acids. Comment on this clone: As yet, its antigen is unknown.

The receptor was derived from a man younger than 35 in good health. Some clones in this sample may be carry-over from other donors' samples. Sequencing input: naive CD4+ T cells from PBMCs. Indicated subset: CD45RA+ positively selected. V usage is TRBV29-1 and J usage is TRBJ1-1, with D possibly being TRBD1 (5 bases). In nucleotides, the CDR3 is TGCAGCGGAGCTGGGACGGCGAACACTGAAGCTTTCTTT. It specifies CSGAGTANTEAFF.